This T cell receptor beta chain came from a study of cytomegalovirus exposure and HLA in healthy donors. Study-wide background: One earlier analysis, a look at 150 million to 200 million T cells, found some 110 million unique TCR beta sequences.

Study-level points and caveats: CMV serostatus was the only recorded immune exposure for donors. For most subjects, TCR beta sequences were reported to predict HLA-A and HLA-B alleles with accuracy.

Per the germline V gene, CDR1 is LNHNV and CDR2 is YYDKDF (reference sequence). The V end lost 1 base, the J end lost 4 bases, and 10 bases lay between the germline ends. The CDR3 covers 14 residues. Worth noting for this clone: Its antigen is currently unknown.

In the PCR, 60 Vbeta and 13 Jbeta primers were used. Sequenced by immunoSEQ multiplex PCR; TCRdb stores in-frame clones only, minus some. The data show about 130,000 clones, 70% to 80% seen once. The clonotype originates from a man aged 35-49 years in good health and CMV-seropositive. Material: PBMCs. V gene TRBV15 combines with J gene TRBJ1-1; D call uncertain. CDR3 DNA: TGTGCCACCAGCAGAGGGGCCGCGTCCACTGAAGCTTTCTTT. This translates into CATSRGAASTEAFF.